This T cell receptor (beta chain) is from a study of blood T cells in healthy people across ages (dated by TCRdb to between 2015 and 2017). Looking at the study overall: In model experiments, roughly one uniquely barcoded TCR beta cDNA molecule per two T cells was captured by template switching. Using the same blood draw, the study looked at two additional independent replicas of 1 million unique cDNA reads for two donors, one aged 18 to 29 and the other aged 80 or older. The study measured age-related changes in TCR beta repertoire diversity using deep sequencing normalized with unique cDNA molecular identifiers. To avoid experimental bias, donors of different ages were spread randomly across the sequencing lanes. The donors were divided into four age groups: young (average approximately 17 years), middle-aged (over 35), aged (approximately 62) and long-lived (around 87).

The paper as a whole reports these results and caveats: Observed TCR beta diversity per million T cells fell roughly linearly with age, and a significant reduction was already apparent by age about 36. Donor CMV infection status was unknown, potentially confounding age-related changes in expanded clonotypes. Since profiling was done on bulk unsorted PBMCs, naive and antigen-experienced compartments could not be conclusively compared. Observed TCR beta diversity correlated strongly with the percentage of naive T cells measured by flow cytometry. Total diversity estimates from one million sequenced T cells were considered lower bounds and underestimates. Compared with the aged group, more naive CD4+ T cells, fewer expanded clones and increased TCR diversity were shown by the long-lived group, suggesting age selection.

Systemically healthy Caucasian individuals from Russia, over 30 in total and aged about 6 to 95 years, were included as donors. Each donor gave approximately 9.4 milliliters of peripheral blood, drawn into EDTA-treated Vacutainer tubes. Ficoll-Paque density-gradient centrifugation was used to isolate PBMCs, with at least 7 million per sample. Trizol reagent was used to extract total RNA from the PBMCs, yielding at least 6 micrograms per sample. Naive CD45RAhigh/CD27high T cell percentages were measured by flow cytometry on a PBMC aliquot from every donor. Ends trimmed: V by 2 bases, J by 4 bases; bases unmatched to a gene: 0. CDR1 and CDR2, per the germline V gene, are ENHRY and SYGVKD. Taken from cysteine to phenylalanine, the CDR3 has 13 residues. Just the 39-base CDR3 DNA is kept, in frame starting at base 1. Libraries came from 5' RACE. These reads were obtained on an Illumina HiSeq 2500. The second PCR ran for about 6 to 12 cycles and used a J-beta primer mix along with a sample-barcoded 5' primer. A template-switch 5' adaptor carrying 12 random nucleotides introduced a unique molecular identifier onto each TCR beta cDNA molecule. At least 2.5 million CDR3-containing paired-end reads were obtained from each sample. All of the RNA was converted into first-strand cDNA using the Mint cDNA synthesis kit, with a TRBC-specific oligonucleotide serving as the primer. After uracil-DNA glycosylase treatment, a first 18-cycle PCR used universal primers M1SS and BC2_uni_R on all cDNA. The source study handled its data this way. For normalization, 1 million high-quality reads were randomly selected from each sample, with every read carrying a distinct molecular identifier. Instead of being binned into consensus sequences, reads with shared molecular identifiers were discarded. MiTCR, set to a Q25 quality threshold and the strictest error-elimination algorithm, was used for CDR3 identification, clonotype clustering and error correction. A nonparametric unseen species model using Euler transformation provided a lower-bound estimate of total TCR beta diversity. The public reads were reprocessed in TCRdb via fastp at Q25 and MiXCR, keeping in-frame beta chains. Under each unique CDR3 protein, matching rows form one entry showing the most common genes and DNA. Here the V and J calls rest on TCRdb's processing, not on the authors' analysis. The sample contains some 900,000 distinct CDR3 sequences, 25% to 30% of them found a single time. The ten largest account for roughly 17% of the sample.

This clonotype was found many times. There is no known antigen for this receptor. No qualities accompany the bases; no much larger clone lies one base away. The sample comprised blood. This TCR was recovered from a woman at least 80 years old in good health. The chain is made from TRBV10-3 and TRBJ1-2; the central 8 bases match TRBD1. For the CDR3, the sequence is CAISEDRGYGYTF. The bases read TGTGCCATCAGTGAGGACAGGGGCTATGGCTACACCTTC.